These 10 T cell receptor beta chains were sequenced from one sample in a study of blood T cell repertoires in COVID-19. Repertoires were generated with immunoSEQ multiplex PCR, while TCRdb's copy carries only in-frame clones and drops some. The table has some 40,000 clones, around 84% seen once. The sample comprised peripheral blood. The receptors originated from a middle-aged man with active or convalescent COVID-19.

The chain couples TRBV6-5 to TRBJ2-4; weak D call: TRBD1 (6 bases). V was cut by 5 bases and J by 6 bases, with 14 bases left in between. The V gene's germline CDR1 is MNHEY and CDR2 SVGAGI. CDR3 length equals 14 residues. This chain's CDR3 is CASSPRTALNIQYF. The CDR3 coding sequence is TGTGCCAGCAGTCCACGGACAGCTTTAAACATTCAGTACTTC.

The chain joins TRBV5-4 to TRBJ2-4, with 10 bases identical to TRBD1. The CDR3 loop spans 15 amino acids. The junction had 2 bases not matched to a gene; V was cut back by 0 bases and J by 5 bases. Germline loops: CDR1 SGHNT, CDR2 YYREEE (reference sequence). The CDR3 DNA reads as TGTGCCAGCAGCTTGGGGGGGACAGGGGAAAACATTCAGTACTTC. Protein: CASSLGGTGENIQYF.

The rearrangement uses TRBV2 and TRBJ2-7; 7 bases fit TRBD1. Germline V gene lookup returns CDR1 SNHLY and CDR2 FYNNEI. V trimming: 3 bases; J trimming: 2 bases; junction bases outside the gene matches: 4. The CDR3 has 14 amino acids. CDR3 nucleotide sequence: TGTGCCAGCAGTGAGCAGGGGGAAGCCTACGAGCAGTACTTC. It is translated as CASSEQGEAYEQYF.

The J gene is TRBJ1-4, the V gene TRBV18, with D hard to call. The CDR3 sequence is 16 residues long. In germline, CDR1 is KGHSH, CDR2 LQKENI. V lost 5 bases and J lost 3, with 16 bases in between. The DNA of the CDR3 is TGTGCCAGCTCATCAGCACAACGGGGAGCTAATGAAAAACTGTTTTTT. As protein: CASSSAQRGANEKLFF. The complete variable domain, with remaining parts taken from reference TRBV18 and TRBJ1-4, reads NAGVMQNPRHLVRRRGQEARLRCSPMKGHSHVYWYRQLPEEGLKFMVYLQKENIIDESGMPKERFSAEFPKEGPSILRIQQVVRGDSAAYFCASSSAQRGANEKLFFGSGTQLSVL.

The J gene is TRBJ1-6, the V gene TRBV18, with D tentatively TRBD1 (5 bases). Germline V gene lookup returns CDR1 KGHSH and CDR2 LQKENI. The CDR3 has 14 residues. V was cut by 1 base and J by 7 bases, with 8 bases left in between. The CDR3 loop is CASSPQGWNSPLHF. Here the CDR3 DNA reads TGTGCCAGCTCACCACAGGGGTGGAATTCACCCCTCCACTTT.

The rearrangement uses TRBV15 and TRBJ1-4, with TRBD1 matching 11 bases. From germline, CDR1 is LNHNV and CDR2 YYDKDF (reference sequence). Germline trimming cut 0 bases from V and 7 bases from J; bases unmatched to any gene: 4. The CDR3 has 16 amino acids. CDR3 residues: CATSRDLGTGGEKLFF. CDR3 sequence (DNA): TGTGCCACCAGCAGAGATCTTGGGACAGGGGGTGAAAAACTGTTTTTT. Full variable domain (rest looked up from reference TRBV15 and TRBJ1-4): DAMVIQNPRYQVTQFGKPVTLSCSQTLNHNVMYWYQQKSSQAPKLLFHYYDKDFNNEADTPDNFQSRRPNTSFCFLDIRSPGLGDTAMYLCATSRDLGTGGEKLFFGSGTQLSVL.

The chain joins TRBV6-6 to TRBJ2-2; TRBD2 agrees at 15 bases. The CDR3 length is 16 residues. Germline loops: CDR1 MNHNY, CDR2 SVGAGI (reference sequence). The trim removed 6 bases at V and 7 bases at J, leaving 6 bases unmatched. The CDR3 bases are TGTGCCAGCAGAAGGACTAGCGGGGGGGTTGGCGGGGAGCTGTTTTTT. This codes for CASRRTSGGVGGELFF.

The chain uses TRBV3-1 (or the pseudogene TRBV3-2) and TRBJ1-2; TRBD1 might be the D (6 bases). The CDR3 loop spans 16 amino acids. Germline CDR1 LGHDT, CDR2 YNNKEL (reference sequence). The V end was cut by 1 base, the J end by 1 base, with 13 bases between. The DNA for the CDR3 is TGTGCCAGCAGCCAAGGGACAGTTAAAGTTAACTATGGCTACACCTTC. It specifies CASSQGTVKVNYGYTF.

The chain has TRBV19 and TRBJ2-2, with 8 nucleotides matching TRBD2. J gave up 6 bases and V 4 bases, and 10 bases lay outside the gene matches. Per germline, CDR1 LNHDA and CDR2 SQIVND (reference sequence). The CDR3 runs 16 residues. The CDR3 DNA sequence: TGTGCCAGTAGTACGGGAACCGTGCGGGGGGCCGGGGAGCTGTTTTTT. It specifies CASSTGTVRGAGELFF.

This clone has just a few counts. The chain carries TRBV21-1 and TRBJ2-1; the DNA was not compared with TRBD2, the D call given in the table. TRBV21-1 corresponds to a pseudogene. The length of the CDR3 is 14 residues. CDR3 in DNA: TGTGCCAGCAGCAAGTTCCCGGGGGATAATGAGCAGTTCTTC. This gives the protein CASSKFPGDNEQFF.